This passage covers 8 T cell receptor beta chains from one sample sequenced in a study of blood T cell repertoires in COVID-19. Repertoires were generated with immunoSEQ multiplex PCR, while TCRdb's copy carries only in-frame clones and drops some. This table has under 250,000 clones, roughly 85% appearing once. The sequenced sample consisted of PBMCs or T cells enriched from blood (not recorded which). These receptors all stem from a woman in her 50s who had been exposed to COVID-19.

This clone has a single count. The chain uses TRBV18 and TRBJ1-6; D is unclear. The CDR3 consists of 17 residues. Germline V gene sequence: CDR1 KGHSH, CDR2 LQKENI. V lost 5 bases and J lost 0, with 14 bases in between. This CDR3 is CASSANEAPSYNSPLHF. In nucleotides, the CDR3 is TGTGCCAGCTCAGCAAACGAGGCCCCCTCCTATAATTCACCCCTCCACTTT.

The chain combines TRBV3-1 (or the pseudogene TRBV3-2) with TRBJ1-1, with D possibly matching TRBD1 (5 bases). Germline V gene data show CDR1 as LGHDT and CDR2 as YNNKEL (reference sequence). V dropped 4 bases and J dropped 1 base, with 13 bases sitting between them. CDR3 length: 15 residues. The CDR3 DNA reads TGTGCCAGCAGCCCCGGGACTGTTTCGAACACTGAAGCTTTCTTT. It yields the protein CASSPGTVSNTEAFF.

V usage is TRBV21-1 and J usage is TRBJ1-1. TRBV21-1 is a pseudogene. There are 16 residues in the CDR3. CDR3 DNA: TGTGCCAGCAGCAAAGTATCTGTGAGGGTAAACACTGAAGCTTTCTTT. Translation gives CASSKVSVRVNTEAFF.

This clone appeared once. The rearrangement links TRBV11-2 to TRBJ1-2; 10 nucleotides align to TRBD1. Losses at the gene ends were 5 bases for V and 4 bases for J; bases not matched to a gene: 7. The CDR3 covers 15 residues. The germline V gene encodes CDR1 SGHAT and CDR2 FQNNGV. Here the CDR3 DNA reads TGTGCCAGCAGCAAAGACAGGGGGCAGAGCTATGGCTACACCTTC. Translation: CASSKDRGQSYGYTF.

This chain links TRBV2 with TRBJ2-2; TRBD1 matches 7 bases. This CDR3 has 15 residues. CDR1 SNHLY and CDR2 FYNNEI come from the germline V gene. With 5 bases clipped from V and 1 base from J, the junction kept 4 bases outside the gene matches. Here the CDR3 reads CASSYTGVNTGELFF. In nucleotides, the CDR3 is TGTGCCAGCAGTTACACAGGGGTGAACACCGGGGAGCTGTTTTTT. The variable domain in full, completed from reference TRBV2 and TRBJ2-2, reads EPEVTQTPSHQVTQMGQEVILRCVPISNHLYFYWYRQILGQKVEFLVSFYNNEISEKSEIFDDQFSVERPDGSNFTLKIRSTKLEDSAMYFCASSYTGVNTGELFFGEGSRLTVL.

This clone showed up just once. CDR3 DNA: TGCGCCAGCAGCTTGGTAGGGGCCCCGAACACTGAAGCTTTCTTT. Amino acids: CASSLVGAPNTEAFF. This rearrangement joins TRBV5-1 to TRBJ1-1, with D possibly TRBD1 on 5 matching bases. The V end was cut by 0 bases, the J end by 1 base, with 10 bases between. This CDR3 is 15 amino acids long. CDR1 is SGHRS, CDR2 YFSETQ, per germline.

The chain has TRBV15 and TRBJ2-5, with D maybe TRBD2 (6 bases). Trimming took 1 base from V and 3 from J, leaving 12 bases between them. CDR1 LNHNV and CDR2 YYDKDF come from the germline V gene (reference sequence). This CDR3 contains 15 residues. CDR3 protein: CATSRAGTLEETQYF. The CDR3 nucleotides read TGTGCCACCAGCAGAGCCGGGACTCTAGAAGAGACCCAGTACTTC.

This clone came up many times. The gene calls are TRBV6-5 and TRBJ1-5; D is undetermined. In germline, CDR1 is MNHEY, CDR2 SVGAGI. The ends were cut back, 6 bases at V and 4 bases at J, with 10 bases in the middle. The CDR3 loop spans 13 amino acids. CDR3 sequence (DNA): TGTGCCAGCAGGAATATGAGGAATCAGCCCCAGCATTTT. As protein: CASRNMRNQPQHF.